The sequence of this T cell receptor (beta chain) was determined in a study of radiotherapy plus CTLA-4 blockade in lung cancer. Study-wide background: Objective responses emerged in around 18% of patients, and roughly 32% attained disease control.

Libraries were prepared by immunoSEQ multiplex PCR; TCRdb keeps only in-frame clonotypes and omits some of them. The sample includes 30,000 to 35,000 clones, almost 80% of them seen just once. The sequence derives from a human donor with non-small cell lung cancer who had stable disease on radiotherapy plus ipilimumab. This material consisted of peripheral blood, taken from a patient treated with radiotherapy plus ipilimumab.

CDR3 amino acids: CASQDLGAQHF. CDR3 nucleotides: TGTGCCAGCCAGGACCTGGGGGCCCAGCATTTT. V and J are TRBV19 and TRBJ1-5, with D possibly being TRBD1 (5 bases). V lost 9 bases and J lost 11, with 14 bases in between. Germline CDR1 LNHDA, CDR2 SQIVND (reference sequence). The CDR3 sequence is 11 residues long.